This T cell receptor (beta chain) was identified in a study of blood T cells in healthy people across ages. Study-level results: Naive and antigen-experienced cells could not be conclusively compared, given unsorted PBMCs.

Germline V gene data show CDR1 as SGHAT and CDR2 as FQNNGV. The CDR3 consists of 15 residues. The V gene lost 3 bases and the J gene lost 7 bases, with 16 bases spanning the gap. Note on this clonotype: The antigen is not known.

The authors drew approximately 9 milliliters of peripheral blood from each donor. Primers used in a second PCR of roughly 7 to 12 cycles were a sample-barcoded 5' primer and a J-beta primer mix. With 12 random nucleotides, a template-switch adaptor tagged each individual cDNA molecule. Each sample provided no less than 2.5 million CDR3-containing paired-end reads. TCRdb re-called the 5' RACE reads through MiXCR, storing one row per CDR3 protein. The repertoire has 1,300,000 or so distinct CDR3 sequences, roughly 59% of them found once; the top ten carry roughly 6.3%. V is TRBV11-2 and J is TRBJ2-1, with a possible D match to TRBD1 (6 bases). The material sequenced was blood. The receptor was isolated from a man aged 18-30 years in good health. The chain's CDR3 is CASSFFGDTVNEQFF. CDR3 coding DNA: TGTGCCAGCAGCTTCTTTGGGGACACGGTGAATGAGCAGTTCTTC.